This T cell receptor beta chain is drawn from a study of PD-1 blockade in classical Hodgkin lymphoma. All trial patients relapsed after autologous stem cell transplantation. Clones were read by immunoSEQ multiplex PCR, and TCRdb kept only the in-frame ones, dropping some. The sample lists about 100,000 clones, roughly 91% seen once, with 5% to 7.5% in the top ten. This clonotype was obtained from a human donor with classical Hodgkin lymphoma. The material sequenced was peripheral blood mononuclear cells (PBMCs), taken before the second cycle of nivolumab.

This CDR3 is CASSLGQVANGELFF. The CDR3 nucleotides are TGTGCCAGCAGCTTAGGACAGGTGGCGAACGGGGAGCTGTTTTTT. The chain links TRBV7-9 to TRBJ2-2; D is perhaps TRBD1 (6 bases). CDR1 and CDR2 from the germline V gene are SEHNR and FQNEAQ (reference sequence). V was trimmed by 1 base and J by 7 bases, leaving 13 bases between them. CDR3 size: 15 residues.